The source of this T cell receptor (beta chain) is a study of cytomegalovirus exposure and HLA in healthy donors (TCRdb year 2017). About the full investigation: According to a later analysis, the approximately 120 validation repertoires were produced on the same platform as the 700 or so repertoires of the first cohort. The study was designed to test whether signatures of past pathogen exposure could be identified by cataloging public T cell receptors. Besides the first cohort of around 700 subjects, a separate validation cohort made up of roughly 120 different subjects was used. High-throughput TCR immunosequencing, statistical association of individual TCRs with disease status, and machine learning were combined to predict cytomegalovirus infection status. Overall study results and their limits: In the study, approximately 160 TCR beta chains were listed as associated with cytomegalovirus. The validation cohort had no HLA typing available for a later analysis, so co-occurrence within that cohort was assessed over all 130 or so repertoires. Subsequent analysis determined that TCRs grouped into clusters in the first cohort also showed a tendency toward co-occurrence across the 90 to 150 validation repertoires, and about 94% of cluster scores exceeded 0. A few of the identified cytomegalovirus-associated TCR beta chains were confirmed in vitro to be specific for cytomegalovirus antigens. In both the original and validation cohorts, the classifier was reported to diagnose cytomegalovirus status with high specificity and sensitivity. Across donors, most TCR sequences were observed very rarely, whereas some public TCRs were present in many individuals. According to the authors, the approach could potentially be generalized to other disease states and immunological phenotypes.

The library relied on the immunoSEQ multiplex PCR assay. From the authors' description of their analysis: A statistical classification framework was built to diagnose cytomegalovirus status from the catalog of TCR beta chain sequences. Here the immuneACCESS table is served through TCRdb, limited to in-frame sequences with V and J called. Missing clones are a known gap in these copies; in checked studies unresolved V genes cover under half, and the rest lacks a known reason. For V, J and clone size, that table is used; D and trimming come from the DNA. For this sample there are roughly 200,000 clones; about nine tenths appear just once. The top ten clones comprise approximately 7% of the sample. The donors belonged to the validation cohort of around 120 subjects, which was separate from the approximately 700-subject first cohort. For this clone: Which antigen it targets is not known. Base qualities are not provided; no much larger clone lies one nucleotide away.

Here V drops 6 bases and J drops 4 bases, and the junction holds 10 bases not matched to any gene. The CDR3 runs 15 amino acids, cysteine and phenylalanine included. Only the CDR3 part of the read is kept: 45 bases, read in frame from the first base. Sequences MDHEN (CDR1) and SYDVKM (CDR2) are obtained from the germline V gene. Source material: PBMCs. This TCR was sampled from a young man in good health and CMV-seropositive. The V and J genes are TRBV28 and TRBJ1-2, and TRBD1 matches 8 of the central bases. In nucleotide form, the sequence is TGTGCCAGCAGCCATCTGGACAGGGATTTCTATGGCTACACCTTC. Its product reads: CASSHLDRDFYGYTF.